This T cell receptor beta chain was recorded in a study of T cells after yellow fever vaccination (dated by TCRdb to between 2017 and 2020). A note on the overall study: Libraries from fractions with low cell numbers were prepared with the SMART-Seq v4 Ultra Low Input RNA kit. To track T-cell clones before and after primary and booster YFV17D yellow fever vaccination, bulk TCR alpha and beta repertoires were sequenced longitudinally. Two healthy male donors, one aged 18 to 29 and one aged 30 to 40 years, were included in the cohort. Blood samples were taken at several timepoints before and after primary and secondary immunization, and bulk PBMC replicates and cell subsets were isolated.

Synthesis of TCR cDNA relied on 5'RACE template switching, a step that introduced a universal primer site along with unique molecular identifiers. Priming for cDNA synthesis came from both the TCR alpha and TCR beta constant segments. Library amplification involved two PCR steps, and the second step added sample barcodes and sequencing adapters. Libraries were sequenced on Illumina HiSeq 2500 (2x100 bp) or NovaSeq (2x150 bp). Regarding the original processing steps: Reads were demultiplexed and collapsed into UMI consensus sequences with MIGEC, and V(D)J alignment was performed with MiXCR. Using edgeR on replicate PBMC samples, clonotypes were called vaccine-responding if FDR was below 0.01 and the log2 fold change was above 5 up to day 15. Each bulk clonotype received a CD4 or CD8 identity based on whether the sequenced CD4 or CD8 repertoire contained that clonotype at higher abundance. TCRdb reprocessing: public reads trimmed at Q25 with fastp, clones called with MiXCR, in-frame beta chains kept. Rows with one shared CDR3 protein collapse into an entry with the most common genes and DNA. What appears here as the V and J calls and clone size reflects TCRdb's work, not the paper's. This sample comprises about 360,000 distinct CDR3 sequences, over 5% of them detected only once. Clones ranked in the top ten supply about 15% of the sample.

The CDR3, cysteine through phenylalanine, is 14 amino acids long. Of the read, only the CDR3 DNA is kept; its 42 bases are in frame from base 1. Deletion took 6 bases off V and 8 bases off J, with a span of 17 bases between the germline ends. The sample's treatment or condition, from its label and the paper: live attenuated yellow fever vaccine strain. At each blood-draw timepoint, two biological replicates of bulk PBMCs were collected. PBMCs were isolated from peripheral blood using a standard Ficoll-Paque protocol. RNA was extracted with TriZol from bulk PBMCs, CD4 and CD8 fractions, and dextramer-positive and dextramer-negative fractions. Here is what the overall study found, with its caveats: FACS-sorted repertoires could contain abundant contaminating clonotypes from the bulk population, so computational filtering was required. A small share of clonotypes occurred in both CD4 and CD8 compartments, likely arising from convergent recombination. After the booster, most clones that had expanded after primary vaccination were detected again (about 95% of CD4 and more than 80% of CD8), suggesting broad maintenance of memory. The secondary T-cell response was weaker than the primary response but faster, peaking on day 5 instead of day 15. Only a couple of donors were included in the study, so the extent to which the findings can be generalized is limited.

This clonotype was recorded many times. Its cognate antigen has yet to be identified. No base quality values were provided; no much bigger clone lies one nucleotide off. Specimen: PBMCs, collected 5 days after the yellow fever booster vaccination. The chain is assembled from TRBV12-3 or TRBV12-4 and TRBJ2-1; the D region may be TRBD1 or TRBD2, each matching 5 bases equally. This clonotype was sampled from a man aged 30 to 39 who received the YFV17D yellow fever vaccine. The CDR3 protein: CASSEGSFGDEQFF. The sequenced DNA: TGTGCCAGCAGCGAGGGGAGTTTTGGGGATGAGCAGTTCTTC.